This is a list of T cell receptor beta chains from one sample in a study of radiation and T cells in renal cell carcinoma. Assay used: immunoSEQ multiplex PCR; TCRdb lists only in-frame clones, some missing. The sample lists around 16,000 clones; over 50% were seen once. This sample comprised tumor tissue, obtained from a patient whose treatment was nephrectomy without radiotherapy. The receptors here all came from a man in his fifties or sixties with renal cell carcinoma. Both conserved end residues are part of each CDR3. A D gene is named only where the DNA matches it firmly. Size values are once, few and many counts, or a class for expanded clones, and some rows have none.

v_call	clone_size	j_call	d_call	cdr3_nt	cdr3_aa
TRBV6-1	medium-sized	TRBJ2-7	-	TGTGCCAGCAGTGAAGCGCTGGGGGGATGGGGACCTCAAGAGCAGTACTTC	CASSEALGGWGPQEQYF
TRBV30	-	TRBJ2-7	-	TGTGCCTGGCACCACCGGGGCATGGGTACGATGCAGTACTTC	CAWHHRGMGTMQYF
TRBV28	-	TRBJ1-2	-	TGTGCCAGCAGTTTTAAGGGTCCAGGCTACACCTTC	CASSFKGPGYTF
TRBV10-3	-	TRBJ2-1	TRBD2	TGTGCCATCAGTTTAAGCGGGGGGTACAATGAGCAGTTCTTC	CAISLSGGYNEQFF
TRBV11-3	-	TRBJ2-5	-	TGTGCCAGCAGCTCAGAAGAGACCCAGTACTTC	CASSSEETQYF
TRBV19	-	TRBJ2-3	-	TGTGCCAGTAGTATAGTGGCTGGAGATACGCAGTATTTT	CASSIVAGDTQYF
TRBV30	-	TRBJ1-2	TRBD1	TGTGCCTGGGACAGGGGGGACTATGGCTACACCTTC	CAWDRGDYGYTF
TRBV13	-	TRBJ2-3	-	TGTGCCAGTCGCAAGTTCGAGACAGATACGCAGTATTTT	CASRKFETDTQYF
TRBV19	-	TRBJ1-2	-	TGTGCCAGTAGTATCTCCGGCGGGGGGCTAAATGGCTACACCTTC	CASSISGGGLNGYTF
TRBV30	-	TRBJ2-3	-	TGTGCCTGGGCGATAGGATTACCTAGCACAGATACGCAGTATTTT	CAWAIGLPSTDTQYF
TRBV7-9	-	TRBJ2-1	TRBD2	TGTGCCAGCAGCTTAGGGACTAGCGGGAGTAGCGATGAGCAGTTCTTC	CASSLGTSGSSDEQFF
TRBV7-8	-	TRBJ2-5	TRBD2	TGTGCCAGCAGCTTAGGAGCGGGGGGGCAAGAGACCCAGTACTTC	CASSLGAGGQETQYF
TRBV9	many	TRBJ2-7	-	TGTGCCAGCAGCGTGGGGACTCAGAGCTCCTACGAGCAGTACTTC	CASSVGTQSSYEQYF
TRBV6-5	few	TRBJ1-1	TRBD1	TGTGCCACCGCGACAGGGGAGGTTACTGAAGCTTTCTTT	CATATGEVTEAFF
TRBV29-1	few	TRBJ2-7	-	TGCAGCGTTGAATTGGGAGGAGGCTACGAGCAGTACTTC	CSVELGGGYEQYF
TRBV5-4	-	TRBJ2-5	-	TGTGCCAGCAGCCCACCGGGCGTACAAGAGACCCAGTACTTC	CASSPPGVQETQYF
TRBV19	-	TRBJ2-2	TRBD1	TGTGCCAGTAGCCCCTCAGAGAGACAGGGTTTGGGGGAGCTGTTTTTT	CASSPSERQGLGELFF
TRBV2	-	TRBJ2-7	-	TGTGCCAGCAGTGGTGGGGGAGAAAAGAACTACGAGCAGTACTTC	CASSGGGEKNYEQYF
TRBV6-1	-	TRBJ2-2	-	TGTGCCATCAGTGAGCCGCCCGGGACCCGGAACACCGGGGAGCTGTTTTTT	CAISEPPGTRNTGELFF
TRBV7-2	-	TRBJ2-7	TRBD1	TGTGCCAGCAGCTCGGGGCCGAGACAGGGGGAGCAGTACTTC	CASSSGPRQGEQYF
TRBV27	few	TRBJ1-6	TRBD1	TGTGCCAGCAGTACGACAGGGATCACCTATAATTCACCCCTCCACTTT	CASSTTGITYNSPLHF
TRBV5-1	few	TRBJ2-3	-	TGCGCCAGCATCGGGGAAATCACAGATACGCAGTATTTT	CASIGEITDTQYF
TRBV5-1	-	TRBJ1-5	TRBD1	TGCGCCAGCAGCACTGGGACAGGGGCTGATAGCAATCAGCCCCAGCATTTT	CASSTGTGADSNQPQHF
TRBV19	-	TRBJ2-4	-	TGTGCCAGTAGTACTGATGGCCTGGCCGGAAACATTCAGTACTTC	CASSTDGLAGNIQYF
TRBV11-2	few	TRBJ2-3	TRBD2	TGTGCCAGCAGCTTAGGAGGTCTAGCGGGAGGGGGGTCAGATACGCAGTATTTT	CASSLGGLAGGGSDTQYF
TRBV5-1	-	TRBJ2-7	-	TGCGCCAGCAGGGGCAGCTCCTACGAGCAGTACTTC	CASRGSSYEQYF
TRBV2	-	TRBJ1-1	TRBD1	TGTGCCAGCAGTTCGACAGGGGGCGTCGGCACTGAAGCTTTCTTT	CASSSTGGVGTEAFF
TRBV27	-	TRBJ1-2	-	TGTGCCAGCAGTCTCCGACAGCGATCTAACTATGGCTACACCTTC	CASSLRQRSNYGYTF
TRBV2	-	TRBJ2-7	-	TGTGCCAGCACACAGCTCCGGGAGCAGTACTTC	CASTQLREQYF
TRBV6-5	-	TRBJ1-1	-	TGTGCCAGCAGTTCCGGGACTTTTCGGAGCACTGAAGCTTTCTTT	CASSSGTFRSTEAFF
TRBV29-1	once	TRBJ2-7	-	TGCAGCGTTGCCTTAAGGGGGGCGGGCTACGAGCAGTACTTC	CSVALRGAGYEQYF
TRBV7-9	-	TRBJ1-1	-	TGTGCCAGCAGCTTTGTGGGCACCCTCATGAACACTGAAGCTTTCTTT	CASSFVGTLMNTEAFF
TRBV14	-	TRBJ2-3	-	TGTGCCAGCAGCCATAGGGCTAACGGCAGGTCCGTCACAGATACGCAGTATTTT	CASSHRANGRSVTDTQYF
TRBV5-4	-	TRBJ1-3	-	TGTGCCAGCAGCTTTTATGACAGATACTCTGGAAACACCATATATTTT	CASSFYDRYSGNTIYF
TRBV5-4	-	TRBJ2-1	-	TGTGCCAGCAGCGTAGACGGATACAATGAGCAGTTCTTC	CASSVDGYNEQFF